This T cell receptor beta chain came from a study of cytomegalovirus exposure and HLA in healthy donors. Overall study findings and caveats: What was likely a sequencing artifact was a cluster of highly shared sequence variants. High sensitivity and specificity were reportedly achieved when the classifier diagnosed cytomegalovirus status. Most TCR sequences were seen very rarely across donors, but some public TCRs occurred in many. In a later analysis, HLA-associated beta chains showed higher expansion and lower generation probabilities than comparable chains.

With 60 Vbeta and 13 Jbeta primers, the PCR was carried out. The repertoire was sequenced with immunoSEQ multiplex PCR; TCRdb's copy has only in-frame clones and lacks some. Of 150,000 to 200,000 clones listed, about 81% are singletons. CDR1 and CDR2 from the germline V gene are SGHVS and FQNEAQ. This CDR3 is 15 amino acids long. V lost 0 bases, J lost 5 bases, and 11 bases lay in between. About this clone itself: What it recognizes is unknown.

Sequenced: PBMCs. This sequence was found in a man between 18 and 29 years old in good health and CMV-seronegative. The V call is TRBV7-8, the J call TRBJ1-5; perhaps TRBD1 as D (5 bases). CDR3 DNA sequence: TGTGCCAGCAGCTTAGCGACAGATCGATATCAGCCCCAGCATTTT. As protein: CASSLATDRYQPQHF.